This T cell receptor (beta chain) was documented in a study of PD-1 blockade in classical Hodgkin lymphoma. Each and every patient relapsed after autologous stem cell transplantation, and patients got differing brentuximab vedotin exposure. Trimming stripped 6 bases from V and 6 bases from J, with 16 bases between. The CDR3 sequence is 14 residues long. Germline CDR1 is SNHLY and CDR2 is FYNNEI. Findings and limits, study-wide: Some patients started nivolumab under 1 year after ASCT, and they were excluded. There was a significant rise in CD4+ TCR diversity by C4D1, with no such rise for CD8+. Before treatment, complete responders showed about the same diversity as newly diagnosed patients.

Note on this clone: Its specificity is unknown.

The method was immunoSEQ multiplex PCR; TCRdb's version includes in-frame clones alone and lacks a portion of them. Seen here are about 36,000 clones, 69% observed once, and the top ten hold 13% to 15%. The V gene is TRBV2, the J gene TRBJ2-3, with D unclear. The receptor comes from a human donor with classical Hodgkin lymphoma. Here the sequenced sample was peripheral blood mononuclear cells (PBMCs), taken before the second cycle of nivolumab. The CDR3 DNA reads TGTGCCAGCAGCGTCATTAGGGCGGCTGATACGCAGTATTTT. This sequence encodes CASSVIRAADTQYF.